The source of this TCR beta chain is a study of T cells in Graves' hyperthyroidism and ophthalmopathy. Findings and caveats of the study: Among thyroid clonotypes expanded above 0.001, most also appeared in blood. The model made its ophthalmopathy prediction, and onset followed a median around six months later.

Patients were excluded for uncontrolled infection, other autoimmune disease, pregnancy or lactation. The authors obtained PBMCs from more than 8 ml of fresh peripheral blood. There are a few counts of this clonotype. Its antigen is unidentified. This CDR3 has 15 residues. With 5 bases removed from V and 0 bases from J, the gap between germline ends came to 12 bases. CDR1 is MGHRA and CDR2 is YSYEKL in the germline V gene. What was amplified from RNA transcripts were TCR beta CDR3 regions. The HTBI primer set was used in a first-round RT-PCR of the TCR CDR3. Via MiXCR, TCRdb re-called the multiplex PCR reads, giving one row per CDR3 protein. The sample shows under 200,000 distinct CDR3 sequences, over 8% of them seen only once.

The chain uses TRBV4-1 and TRBJ2-3; a weak D match, TRBD1 (5 bases). The sequenced sample was blood. This TCR was recovered from a young woman with Graves' hyperthyroidism that later progressed to Graves' ophthalmopathy. This CDR3 is CASSASGASTDTQYF. CDR3 nucleotide sequence: TGCGCCAGCAGCGCCAGTGGGGCTAGCACAGATACGCAGTATTTT.